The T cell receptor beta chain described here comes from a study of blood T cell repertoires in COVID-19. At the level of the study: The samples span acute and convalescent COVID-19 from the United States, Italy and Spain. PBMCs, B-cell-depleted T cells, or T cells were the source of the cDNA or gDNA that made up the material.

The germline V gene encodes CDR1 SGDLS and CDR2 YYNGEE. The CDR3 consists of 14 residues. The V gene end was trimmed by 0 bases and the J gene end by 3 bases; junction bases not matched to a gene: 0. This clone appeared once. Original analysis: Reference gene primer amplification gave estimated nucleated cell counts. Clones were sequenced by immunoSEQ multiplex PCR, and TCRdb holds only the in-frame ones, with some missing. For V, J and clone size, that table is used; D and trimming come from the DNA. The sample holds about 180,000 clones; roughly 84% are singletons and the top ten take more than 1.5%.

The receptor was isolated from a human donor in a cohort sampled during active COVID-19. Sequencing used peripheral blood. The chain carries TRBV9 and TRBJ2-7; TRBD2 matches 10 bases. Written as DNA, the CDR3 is TGTGCCAGCAGCGTAGGGACTAGCGGCTACGAGCAGTACTTC. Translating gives CASSVGTSGYEQYF.